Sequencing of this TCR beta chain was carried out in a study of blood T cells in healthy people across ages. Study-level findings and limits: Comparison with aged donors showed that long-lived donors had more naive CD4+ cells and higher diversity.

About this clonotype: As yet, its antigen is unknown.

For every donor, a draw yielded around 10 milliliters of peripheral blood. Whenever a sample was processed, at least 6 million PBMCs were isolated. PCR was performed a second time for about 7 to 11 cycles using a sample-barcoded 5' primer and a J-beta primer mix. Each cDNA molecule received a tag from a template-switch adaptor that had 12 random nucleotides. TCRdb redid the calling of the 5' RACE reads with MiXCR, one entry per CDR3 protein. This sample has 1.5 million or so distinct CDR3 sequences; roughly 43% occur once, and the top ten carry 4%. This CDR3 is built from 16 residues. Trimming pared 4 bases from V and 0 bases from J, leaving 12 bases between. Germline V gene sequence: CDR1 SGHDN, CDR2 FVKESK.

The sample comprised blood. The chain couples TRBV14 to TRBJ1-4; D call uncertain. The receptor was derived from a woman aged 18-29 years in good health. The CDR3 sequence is CASSPLGWSTNEKLFF. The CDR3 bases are TGTGCCAGCAGCCCCCTGGGTTGGTCAACTAATGAAAAACTGTTTTTT.